Below, 27 T cell receptor beta chains from the same sample are listed, as sequenced in a study of a mutant IDH1 vaccine in newly diagnosed glioma. Time point indicated: baseline, week 1 (first vaccination visit). Treatment specified: pre-vaccination baseline after standard-of-care therapy. Profiled with immunoSEQ multiplex PCR; TCRdb holds only in-frame clones, not every one. The table lists tens of thousands of clones, approximately 80% of them singletons. The starting material was PBMCs, obtained from a glioma patient treated with radiotherapy, temozolomide or both. These receptors all come from a man aged 30 to 45 with glioma.

The V call is TRBV27, the J call TRBJ2-2; TRBD2 matches 9 bases. This CDR3 region has 17 residues. Trimming removed 7 bases from V and 3 bases from J; junction bases left unmatched: 12. Looked up from germline, CDR1 is MNHEY and CDR2 is SMNVEV (reference sequence). This CDR3 is CASTSRGGAMYTGELFF. The CDR3 region has the DNA TGTGCCAGCACTTCGCGGGGGGGGGCGATGTACACCGGGGAGCTGTTTTTT.

This chain connects TRBV7-9 to TRBJ1-4; possibly TRBD1 for D (5 bases). V was trimmed by 1 base and J by 5 bases, leaving 14 bases between them. This CDR3 has 16 amino acids. CDR1 is SEHNR and CDR2 is FQNEAQ in the germline V gene (reference sequence). CDR3 loop: CASSLGTTDLNEKLFF. The CDR3 region has the DNA TGTGCCAGCAGCTTAGGTACGACAGATTTAAATGAAAAACTGTTTTTT.

The rearrangement links TRBV5-1 to TRBJ2-7, with TRBD2 matching over 9 bases. Germline-derived CDR1 and CDR2 are SGHRS and YFSETQ. Germline trimming cut 1 base from V and 3 bases from J; bases unmatched to any gene: 11. This CDR3 comprises 17 residues. CDR3 sequence reads: CASSLTPRRTSDYEQYF. The DNA of the CDR3 is TGCGCCAGCAGCTTGACCCCACGAAGGACTAGCGACTACGAGCAGTACTTC.

The chain recombines TRBV7-9 with TRBJ2-7, with D possibly matching TRBD2 (6 bases). Germline values: CDR1 SEHNR, CDR2 FQNEAQ (reference sequence). The CDR3 has 15 residues. Trimming left V 3 bases short and J 2 bases short, with 14 bases between. The CDR3 region is CASSLVGSKAYEQYF. CDR3 DNA sequence: TGTGCCAGCAGCTTGGTCGGGAGTAAAGCCTACGAGCAGTACTTC. The whole variable domain, filled in from reference TRBV7-9 and TRBJ2-7, reads DTGVSQNPRHKITKRGQNVTFRCDPISEHNRLYWYRQTLGQGPEFLTYFQNEAQLEKSRLLSDRFSAERPKGSFSTLEIQRTEQGDSAMYLCASSLVGSKAYEQYFGPGTRLTVT.

The V and J genes are TRBV30 and TRBJ2-5, with D possibly matching TRBD2 (6 bases). The CDR3 has 15 amino acids. Germline V gene sequence: CDR1 GTSNPN, CDR2 SVGIG (reference sequence). The germline V and J ends were trimmed by 2 bases and 5 bases, with 18 bases remaining between them. The CDR3 loop is CAWSPGRIGGETQYF. CDR3 nucleotide sequence: TGTGCCTGGAGTCCTGGGAGGATCGGAGGGGAGACCCAGTACTTC. Variable domain in full (rest from reference TRBV30 and TRBJ2-5): SQTIHQWPATLVQPVGSPLSLECTVEGTSNPNLYWYRQAAGRGLQLLFYSVGIGQISSEVPQNLSASRPQDRQFILSSKKLLLSDSGFYLCAWSPGRIGGETQYFGPGTRLLVL.

This chain's CDR3 is CASGKELNYGYTF. The CDR3 DNA follows: TGTGCCAGCGGTAAAGAGCTTAACTATGGCTACACCTTC. This chain joins TRBV6-6 and TRBJ1-2; D remains unclear. With 8 bases removed from V and 1 base from J, the gap between germline ends came to 11 bases. This CDR3 has 13 amino acids. Germline V gives CDR1 MNHNY, CDR2 SVGAGI (reference sequence).

This clone occurred once. The V call is TRBV19, the J call TRBJ2-7; 9 positions agree with TRBD2. The CDR3 has 15 residues. Germline CDR1 LNHDA, CDR2 SQIVND (reference sequence). Losses at the gene ends were 5 bases for V and 2 bases for J; bases not matched to a gene: 7. The CDR3 here is CASSLRLADTYEQYF. DNA of the CDR3: TGTGCCAGTAGTTTAAGACTAGCGGATACCTACGAGCAGTACTTC.

This clone was found a few times. The rearrangement links TRBV9 to TRBJ2-7; perhaps TRBD1 as D (5 bases). CDR1 SGDLS and CDR2 YYNGEE come from the germline V gene. The V end lost 4 bases, the J end lost 0 bases, and 17 bases lay between the germline ends. The CDR3 totals 16 residues. The CDR3 bases are TGTGCCAGCAGCCCCCTCCCAGGGCCCCACTCCTACGAGCAGTACTTC. It yields the protein CASSPLPGPHSYEQYF.

This clone was seen only a few times. The chain recombines TRBV10-1 with TRBJ2-1, with 15 bases fitting TRBD2. CDR1 and CDR2 from the germline V gene are WNHNN and SYGVQD (reference sequence). CDR3 length equals 16 residues. Trimming at V came to 6 bases and at J to 4 bases, leaving 4 bases not matched to a gene. The chain's CDR3 is CASSLGTSGRYNEQFF. The CDR3 DNA sequence: TGCGCCAGCAGCCTAGGGACTAGCGGGAGGTACAATGAGCAGTTCTTC.

This chain links TRBV19 with TRBJ1-1; 9 bases map to TRBD1. Germline CDR1 LNHDA, CDR2 SQIVND (reference sequence). Trimming removed 6 bases from V and 4 bases from J; junction bases left unmatched: 6. This CDR3 has 14 amino acids. DNA for the CDR3: TGTGCCAGTAGCCGTGACAGGGGGGGCACTGAAGCTTTCTTT. Translating it yields CASSRDRGGTEAFF. The full variable domain, in which reference TRBV19 and TRBJ1-1 provide the parts outside the CDR3, is DGGITQSPKYLFRKEGQNVTLSCEQNLNHDAMYWYRQDPGQGLRLIYYSQIVNDFQKGDIAEGYSVSREKKESFPLTVTSAQKNPTAFYLCASSRDRGGTEAFFGQGTRLTVV.

The chain carries TRBV18 and TRBJ1-3; TRBD1 matches at 7 bases. Unmatched junction bases numbered 8, after V lost 4 bases and J lost 2 bases. Germline loops: CDR1 KGHSH, CDR2 LQKENI. This CDR3 is built from 16 residues. Here the CDR3 reads CASSRETGPAGNTIYF. In DNA, the CDR3 is TGTGCCAGCTCACGGGAGACAGGGCCCGCTGGAAACACCATATATTTT.

V gene TRBV18 combines with J gene TRBJ2-7, with 10 bases that match TRBD2. The CDR3 is 17 residues long. In germline, CDR1 is KGHSH, CDR2 LQKENI. V shed 3 bases, J shed 4 bases, and the junction held 12 bases outside the gene matches. This chain's CDR3 is CASSPLQAGGFGYEQYF. The CDR3 DNA is TGTGCCAGCTCACCTCTCCAAGCGGGGGGGTTTGGGTACGAGCAGTACTTC.

This clone was detected only once. The chain recombines TRBV5-6 with TRBJ2-7; 9 bases line up with TRBD2. V trimming: 0 bases; J trimming: 0 bases; junction bases outside the gene matches: 4. The CDR3 has 16 amino acids. CDR1 and CDR2 (germline): SGHDT, YYEEEE. The CDR3 nucleotides read TGTGCCAGCAGCTTGGTGGCTAGCGGGGCCTCCTACGAGCAGTACTTC. This gives the protein CASSLVASGASYEQYF.

The chain couples TRBV6-5 to TRBJ1-5; no firm D call. The germline gives CDR1 MNHEY, CDR2 SVGAGI. The V end was cut by 8 bases, the J end by 3 bases, with 5 bases between. There are 11 residues in the CDR3. CDR3 DNA: TGTGCCAGCGGCTACAATCAGCCCCAGCATTTT. This gives the protein CASGYNQPQHF.

V and J are TRBV6-5 and TRBJ1-2, with 7 bases aligning to TRBD1. The CDR3 extends over 13 amino acids. Per the germline V gene, CDR1 is MNHEY and CDR2 is SVGAGI. V shed 6 bases and J 7 bases; nucleotides not matched to a gene: 8. The CDR3 loop reads CASSRQGRTGYTF. The CDR3 DNA sequence: TGTGCCAGCAGCCGACAGGGACGGACTGGCTACACCTTC.

This chain links TRBV6-5 with TRBJ1-2; D is undetermined. The CDR3 has 14 residues. V was pared by 0 bases and J by 4 bases, with 9 bases between. The germline CDR1 and CDR2 sequences are MNHEY and SVGAGI. The DNA for the CDR3 is TGTGCCAGCAGTTACTCTAGCACAGTCTATGGCTACACCTTC. Its translation is CASSYSSTVYGYTF.

The V call is TRBV4-1, the J call TRBJ1-5; TRBD1 might be the D (5 bases). The CDR3 loop spans 13 amino acids. The germline CDR1 and CDR2 sequences are MGHRA and YSYEKL. V gave up 8 bases and J gave up 12 bases, with 20 bases separating them. The CDR3 spells CASAPIERGHQHF. The CDR3 nucleotides read TGCGCCAGCGCACCGATAGAGCGCGGACACCAGCATTTT.

The chain uses TRBV19 and TRBJ2-2; no clear D gene. V was shortened by 4 bases and J by 3 bases, with 9 bases between the two germline ends. Germline CDR1 and CDR2: LNHDA and SQIVND (reference sequence). The CDR3 has 14 residues. The CDR3 region has the DNA TGTGCCAGTAGTAGTCAGGCCTACACCGGGGAGCTGTTTTTT. Translated: CASSSQAYTGELFF.

The V and J genes are TRBV30 and TRBJ1-2, with 8 bases lining up with TRBD1. CDR3 length equals 13 residues. Germline loops: CDR1 GTSNPN, CDR2 SVGIG (reference sequence). J gave up 13 bases and V 4 bases, and 14 bases lay outside the gene matches. The CDR3 is CAWTRGTGATGTF. DNA of the CDR3: TGTGCCTGGACTCGTGGGACAGGAGCCACAGGCACCTTC.

This clone was counted only a few times. This chain connects TRBV7-3 to TRBJ1-1; D remains ambiguous. Trimming stripped 2 bases from V and 5 bases from J, with 12 bases between. Germline V gene sequence: CDR1 SGHTA, CDR2 FQGTGA. The CDR3 runs to 14 residues. The CDR3 loop reads CASSLVPGSTEAFF. As DNA, the CDR3 is TGTGCCAGCAGCTTAGTTCCGGGTTCGACTGAAGCTTTCTTT. The full variable domain, completed using reference TRBV7-3 and TRBJ1-1, is GAGVSQTPSNKVTEKGKYVELRCDPISGHTALYWYRQSLGQGPEFLIYFQGTGAADDSGLPNDRFFAVRPEGSVSTLKIQRTERGDSAVYLCASSLVPGSTEAFFGQGTRLTVV.

The chain is built from TRBV9 and TRBJ1-6; D gene unclear. Germline V gene lookup returns CDR1 SGDLS and CDR2 YYNGEE. V lost 4 bases and J 0 bases, leaving 11 bases between the germline ends. This CDR3 region has 16 residues. The CDR3 sequence: CASSPTSGSYNSPLHF. As DNA, the CDR3 is TGTGCCAGCAGCCCGACCAGCGGCTCCTATAATTCACCCCTCCACTTT.

The chain links TRBV19 to TRBJ2-2; 11 bases fit TRBD2. CDR3 length: 14 amino acids. Trimming removed 5 bases from V and 8 bases from J; junction bases left unmatched: 4. Germline V gives CDR1 LNHDA, CDR2 SQIVND (reference sequence). The CDR3 sequence: CASSFGLAGGELFF. The CDR3 nucleotides read TGTGCCAGTAGTTTCGGACTAGCGGGTGGGGAGCTGTTTTTT.

J is TRBJ1-2 and V is TRBV30, with D unresolved. V was shortened by 1 base and J by 7 bases, with 13 bases between the two germline ends. This CDR3 spans 13 amino acids. Germline V gene data show CDR1 as GTSNPN and CDR2 as SVGIG (reference sequence). The chain's CDR3 is CAWSGPRLGGYTF. In DNA, the CDR3 is TGTGCCTGGAGTGGTCCGAGACTCGGTGGCTACACCTTC.

The gene calls are TRBV5-4 and TRBJ2-7; tentatively, D is TRBD1 or TRBD2 (7 bases each). The germline CDR1 and CDR2 sequences are SGHNT and YYREEE (reference sequence). CDR3 size: 15 residues. Between the trimmed V and J ends, which lost 4 bases and 3 bases, there was a span of 17 bases. CDR3 nucleotide sequence: TGTGCCAGCAGCCCAGGGGGGCGGGAGAGCTACGAGCAGTACTTC. It translates to CASSPGGRESYEQYF.

The sample holds a few counts of this clone. V and J are TRBV4-1 and TRBJ2-7, with TRBD2 matching 15 bases. Per germline, CDR1 MGHRA and CDR2 YSYEKL. V gave up 6 bases and J gave up 3 bases; unmatched junction bases: 9. The CDR3 extends over 17 amino acids. The CDR3 DNA sequence: TGCGCCAGCAGTCCGGGACTAGCGGGAGGTCGGAACTACGAGCAGTACTTC. As protein: CASSPGLAGGRNYEQYF.

Here the CDR3 DNA reads TGCAGCGTTAGGACGACAGGGGGCGATGGCTACACCTTC. It specifies CSVRTTGGDGYTF. The gene calls are TRBV29-1 and TRBJ1-2, with 10 bases lining up with TRBD1. J was trimmed by 6 bases and V by 5 bases; bases with no gene match: 6. CDR3 length: 13 amino acids. CDR1 is SQVTM and CDR2 is ANQGSEA in the germline V gene.

The chain recombines TRBV5-6 with TRBJ2-1; tentative D call: TRBD1 (5 bases). V lost 1 base, J lost 6 bases, and 14 bases lay in between. The germline V gene encodes CDR1 SGHDT and CDR2 YYEEEE. The CDR3 extends over 15 amino acids. The CDR3 reads CASSLPAGISNEQFF. CDR3 DNA sequence: TGTGCCAGCAGCTTGCCCGCAGGGATTAGCAATGAGCAGTTCTTC.